A selection of T cell receptor beta chains follows, all from one sample in a study of T cells after yellow fever vaccination. TCRdb used MiXCR to reprocess the 5' RACE reads, holding one entry per CDR3 protein. Of some 120,000 distinct CDR3 sequences listed, about 16% are singletons. This specimen consisted of CD8+ T cells sorted from PBMCs, obtained 5 days after the yellow fever booster vaccination. The receptors come from a man aged 18 to 35 who received the YFV17D yellow fever vaccine. CDR3s include the opening cysteine and the closing phenylalanine or tryptophan. D genes are given only for firm matches. Where a row states a size, it is once, few, many or the class of an expanded clone; other rows omit it.

j_call	v_call	cdr3_length	clone_size	d_call	cdr3_aa
TRBJ2-2	TRBV9	13	few	.	CASSVAGTGELFF
TRBJ2-2	TRBV28	15	.	.	CASSSTGLNTGELFF
TRBJ1-2	TRBV9	13	few	.	CASRSRGGYGYTF
TRBJ1-6	TRBV11-2	14	.	TRBD1	CASSLGQINSPLHF
TRBJ2-3	TRBV12-3/TRBV12-4	17	.	TRBD2	CASSLGAGGYSTDTQYF
TRBJ2-2	TRBV5-6	14	.	.	CASSLGLNTGELFF
TRBJ2-3	TRBV11-2	16	.	TRBD2	CASRPSPGGSTDTQYF
TRBJ2-5	TRBV12-3/TRBV12-4	15	.	.	CASSFSLGSRETQYF
TRBJ2-5	TRBV28	14	.	.	CASSLLGIQETQYF
TRBJ2-1	TRBV7-9	15	few	TRBD2	CASSAARGEKDEQFF
TRBJ1-5	TRBV5-6	15	.	.	CASSLQGKGNQPQHF
TRBJ1-2	TRBV6-5	14	many	.	CASSYSQMGFGYTF
TRBJ1-4	TRBV27	14	few	TRBD1	CASSSTGGGEKLFF
TRBJ1-1	TRBV20-1	15	.	TRBD1	CSATPYNRGNTEAFF
TRBJ2-3	TRBV3-1	16	few	TRBD2	CASSSLLAGETDTQYF
TRBJ2-6	TRBV27	16	.	TRBD1	CASSYRGASGANVLTF
TRBJ2-3	TRBV5-5	16	.	.	CASSLAVGASADTQYF
TRBJ1-5	TRBV29-1	13	few	TRBD1	CSVNRGPGQPQHF
TRBJ2-5	TRBV29-1	12	.	.	CSVDSGQETQYF
TRBJ1-1	TRBV19	15	few	TRBD1	CASGGQEDANTEAFF
TRBJ2-7	TRBV5-5	13	few	.	CASSTRREPEQYF
TRBJ1-6	TRBV5-1	14	few	TRBD1	CASSAGQGAKPLHF
TRBJ2-7	TRBV7-6	15	.	.	CASSPEGAGANEQYF
TRBJ1-2	TRBV7-2	13	.	.	CASSETVYLGYTF
TRBJ1-6	TRBV6-2/TRBV6-3	15	few	TRBD1	CASSYPGQGISPLHF
TRBJ1-1	TRBV7-6	14	.	.	CASSPGTVPTEAFF
TRBJ2-3	TRBV14	15	.	.	CASSQLGGSTDTQYF
TRBJ2-7	TRBV20-1	13	.	.	CSATTTSSYEQYF
TRBJ2-1	TRBV5-5	12	few	.	CASSPPGGQQFF
TRBJ2-5	TRBV19	13	few	.	CASSITDLETQYF
TRBJ1-6	TRBV4-1	13	few	.	CASGWQENSPLHF
TRBJ2-1	TRBV4-2	16	few	TRBD2	CASSPWEAGSYNEQFF
TRBJ2-7	TRBV12-3/TRBV12-4	17	few	.	CASSFGRGQQLTYEQYF
TRBJ2-2	TRBV12-3/TRBV12-4	13	.	.	CASTPGVTGELFF
TRBJ2-5	TRBV5-1	17	.	TRBD1	CASSLYPTDRAGETQYF
TRBJ2-7	TRBV9	15	few	TRBD1	CANFKQDRPSYEQYF
TRBJ2-3	TRBV9	18	.	TRBD2	CASSAPGTSGGITDTQYF
TRBJ1-5	TRBV20-1	13	.	.	CSASRGRGQPQHF
TRBJ1-5	TRBV7-6	15	.	.	CASSPLSGPWQPQHF
TRBJ2-3	TRBV3-1	17	.	TRBD2	CASSQPGLAGGEDTQYF
TRBJ2-7	TRBV9	17	few	.	CASSVGTNGRPSSRQYF
TRBJ1-1	TRBV3-1	16	.	.	CASSQDRLWGDTEAFF
TRBJ1-1	TRBV7-9	14	.	.	CASSLRGRGAEAFF
TRBJ2-5	TRBV29-1	10	few	.	CSVGSKTQYF
TRBJ1-4	TRBV21-1	15	.	.	CASSKGDRGNEKLFF